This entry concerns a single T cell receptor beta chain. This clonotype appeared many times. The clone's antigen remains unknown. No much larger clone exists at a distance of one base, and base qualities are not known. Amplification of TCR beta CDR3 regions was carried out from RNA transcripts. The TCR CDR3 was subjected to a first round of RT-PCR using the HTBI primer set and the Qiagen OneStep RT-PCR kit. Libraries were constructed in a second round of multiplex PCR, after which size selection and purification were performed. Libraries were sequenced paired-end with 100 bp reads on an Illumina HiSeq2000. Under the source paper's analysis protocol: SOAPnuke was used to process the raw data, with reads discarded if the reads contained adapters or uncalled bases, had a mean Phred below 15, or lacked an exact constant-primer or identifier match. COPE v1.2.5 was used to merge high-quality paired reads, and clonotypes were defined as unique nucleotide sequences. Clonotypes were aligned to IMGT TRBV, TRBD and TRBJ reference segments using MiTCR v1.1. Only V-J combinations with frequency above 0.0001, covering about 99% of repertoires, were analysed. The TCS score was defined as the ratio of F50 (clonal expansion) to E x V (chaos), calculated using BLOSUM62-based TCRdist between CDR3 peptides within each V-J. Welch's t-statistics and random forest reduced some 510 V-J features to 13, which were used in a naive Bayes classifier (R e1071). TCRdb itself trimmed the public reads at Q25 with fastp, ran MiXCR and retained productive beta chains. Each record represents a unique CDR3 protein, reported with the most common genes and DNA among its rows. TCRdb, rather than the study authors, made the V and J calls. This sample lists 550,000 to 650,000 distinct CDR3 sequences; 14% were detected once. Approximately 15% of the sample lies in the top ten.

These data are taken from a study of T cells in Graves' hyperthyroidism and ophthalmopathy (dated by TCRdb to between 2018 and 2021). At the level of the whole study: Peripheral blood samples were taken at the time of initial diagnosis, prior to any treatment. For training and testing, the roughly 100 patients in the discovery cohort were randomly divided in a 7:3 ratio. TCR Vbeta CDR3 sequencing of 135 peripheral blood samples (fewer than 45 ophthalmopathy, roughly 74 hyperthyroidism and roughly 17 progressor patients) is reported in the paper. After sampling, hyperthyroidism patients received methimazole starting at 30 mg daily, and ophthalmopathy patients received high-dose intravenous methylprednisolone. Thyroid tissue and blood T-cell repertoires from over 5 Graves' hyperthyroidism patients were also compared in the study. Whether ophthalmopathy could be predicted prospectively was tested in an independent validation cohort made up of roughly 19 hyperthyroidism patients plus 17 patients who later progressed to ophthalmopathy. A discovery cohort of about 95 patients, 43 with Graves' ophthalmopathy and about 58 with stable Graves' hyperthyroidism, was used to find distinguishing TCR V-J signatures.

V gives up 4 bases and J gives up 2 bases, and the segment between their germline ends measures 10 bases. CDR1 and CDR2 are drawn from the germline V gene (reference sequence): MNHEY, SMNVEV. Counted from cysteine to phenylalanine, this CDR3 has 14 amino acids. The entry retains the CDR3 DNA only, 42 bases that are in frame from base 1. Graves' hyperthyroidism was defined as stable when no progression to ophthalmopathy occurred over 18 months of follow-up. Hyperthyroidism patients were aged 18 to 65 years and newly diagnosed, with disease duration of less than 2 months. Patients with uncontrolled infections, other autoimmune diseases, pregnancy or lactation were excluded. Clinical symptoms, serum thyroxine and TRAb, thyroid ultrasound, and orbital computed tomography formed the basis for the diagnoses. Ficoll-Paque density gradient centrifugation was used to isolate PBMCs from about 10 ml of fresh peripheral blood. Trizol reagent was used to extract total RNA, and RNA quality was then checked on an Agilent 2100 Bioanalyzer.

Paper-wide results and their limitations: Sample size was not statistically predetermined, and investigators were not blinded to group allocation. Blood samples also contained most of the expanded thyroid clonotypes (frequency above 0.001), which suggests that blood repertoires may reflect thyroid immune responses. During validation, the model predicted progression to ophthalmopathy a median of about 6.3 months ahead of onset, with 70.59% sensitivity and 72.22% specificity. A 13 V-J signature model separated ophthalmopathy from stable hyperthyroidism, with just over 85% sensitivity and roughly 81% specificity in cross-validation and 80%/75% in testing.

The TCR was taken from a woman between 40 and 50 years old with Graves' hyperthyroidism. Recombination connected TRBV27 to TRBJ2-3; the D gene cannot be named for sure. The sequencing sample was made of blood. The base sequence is TGTGCCAGCAGTTCCTTCTCCCACACAGATACGCAGTATTTT. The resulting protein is CASSSFSHTDTQYF.